The clone carrying this T cell receptor beta chain was counted at least ten times. What it binds is not known. Unique molecular identifiers were incorporated during preparation of the TCRbeta library. MiXCR, run by TCRdb on the PCR reads, gives a single entry per CDR3 protein. Of hundreds of thousands of distinct CDR3 sequences in the sample, about 11% were seen once. The data stem from a study of T-cell reconstitution after alpha-beta-depleted transplantation in children. Study results and limitations: One year post-transplant, T-cell counts and diversity were largely derived from T cells produced anew. In patients about two months after transplant, alpha-beta T cells reportedly arose from several hundred expanded graft clones.

Sample: PBMCs, taken before TCRalphabeta/CD19-depleted stem cell transplant. The receptor's source is a child under 10 years old with inherited bone marrow failure, due to receive a stem cell transplant.

The CDR3 region is CASSQGLSSRPYNEQFF. CDR3 coding DNA: TGTGCCAGCAGCCAAGGCCTGTCCTCGCGACCATACAATGAGCAGTTCTTC. The chain combines TRBV3-1 with TRBJ2-1, with D uncertain. With 1 base removed from V and 4 bases from J, the gap between germline ends came to 17 bases. Per the germline V gene, CDR1 is LGHDT and CDR2 is YNNKEL (reference sequence). The CDR3 is 17 residues long.